These 8 T cell receptor beta chains were all obtained from the same sample, sequenced in a study of blood T cells in healthy people across ages. A second about 6 to 12 cycle PCR used barcoded and J-beta primers. One entry per CDR3 protein, called by TCRdb with MiXCR from the 5' RACE reads. The sample has hundreds of thousands of distinct CDR3 sequences, approximately 48% seen once. Sequencing input: blood. The receptors were sampled from a man aged 60 to 75 in good health.

The chain couples TRBV10-3 to TRBJ1-2, with a tentative D call TRBD1 (6 bases). The CDR3 is made up of 15 amino acids. Germline CDR1 reads ENHRY; CDR2 reads SYGVKD. Trimming pared 0 bases from V and 7 bases from J, leaving 15 bases between. CDR3 DNA: TGTGCCATCAGTGAGTCGGGACAAGTATACGGTGGCTACACCTTC. This translates into CAISESGQVYGGYTF.

The chain employs TRBV27 and TRBJ2-1; tentative D call: TRBD1 (6 bases). This CDR3 region has 13 residues. The V end lost 4 bases, the J end lost 7 bases, and 11 bases lay between the germline ends. Germline loops: CDR1 MNHEY, CDR2 SMNVEV (reference sequence). This CDR3 is CASSWSQGNEQFF. The CDR3 DNA reads as TGTGCCAGCAGTTGGTCCCAGGGGAATGAGCAGTTCTTC.

V and J are TRBV5-1 and TRBJ1-6; perhaps TRBD1 as D (5 bases). Trimming took off 5 bases at V and 10 bases at J, with 22 bases between the two ends. CDR3 length: 16 residues. From germline, CDR1 is SGHRS and CDR2 YFSETQ. The CDR3 DNA sequence: TGCGCCAGCAGGAACGATGCAGGGAGGGCCAGCTCACCCCTCCACTTT. Its protein product is CASRNDAGRASSPLHF.

This chain connects TRBV5-1 to TRBJ2-3, with D perhaps being TRBD1 or TRBD2 (5 bases each). CDR1 and CDR2 from the germline V gene are SGHRS and YFSETQ. V was pared by 1 base and J by 0 bases, with 15 bases between. This CDR3 has 17 residues. DNA of the CDR3: TGCGCCAGCAGCTTGAGTCCGGGACCGGATAGCACAGATACGCAGTATTTT. Translation: CASSLSPGPDSTDTQYF. The variable domain in full, completed from reference TRBV5-1 and TRBJ2-3, reads KAGVTQTPRYLIKTRGQQVTLSCSPISGHRSVSWYQQTPGQGLQFLFEYFSETQRNKGNFPGRFSGRQFSNSRSEMNVSTLELGDSALYLCASSLSPGPDSTDTQYFGPGTRLTVL.

For this clonotype: It may be a read error: a sequence one base away is much more abundant. The V and J genes are TRBV4-3 and TRBJ2-1; TRBD2 agrees at 8 bases. This CDR3 has 18 amino acids. CDR1 LGHNA and CDR2 YSLEER come from the germline V gene. CDR3 sequence reads: CASSQDYLAGPSYNKQFF. The CDR3 DNA is TGCGCCAGCAGCCAAGATTACCTAGCGGGCCCCTCCTACAATAAGCAGTTCTTC.

This clonotype was seen a few times. The chain combines TRBV12-3 or TRBV12-4 with TRBJ1-1; no clear D gene. Trimming left V 6 bases short and J 8 bases short, with 13 bases between. This CDR3 is built from 12 residues. The CDR3 spells CASRLALTEAFF. CDR3 in DNA: TGTGCCAGCAGACTAGCCTTGACGGAAGCTTTCTTT.

The chain links TRBV3-1 to TRBJ2-1; D is possibly TRBD2 (6 bases). The CDR3 consists of 13 residues. Germline loops: CDR1 LGHDT, CDR2 YNNKEL (reference sequence). Trimming stripped 6 bases from V and 7 bases from J, with 13 bases between. The CDR3 region is CASSGGAWNEQFF. In nucleotides, the CDR3 is TGTGCCAGCAGTGGCGGGGCCTGGAATGAGCAGTTCTTC.

The V call is TRBV7-8, the J call TRBJ2-7; 11 nucleotides match TRBD1. Per the germline V gene, CDR1 is SGHVS and CDR2 is FQNEAQ. Trimming took 5 bases from V and 7 from J; bases not matched to a gene: 7. The CDR3 contains 14 residues. CDR3 DNA sequence: TGTGCCAGCAGCCGTGGACAGGGGGCGTTTGAGCAGTACTTC. Encoded protein: CASSRGQGAFEQYF.